The 20 T cell receptor beta chains given below trace back to one sample, sequenced in a study of blood T cell repertoires in COVID-19. Data came from immunoSEQ multiplex PCR; TCRdb stores just in-frame clones and leaves some out. This table holds around 160,000 clones, about 86% found once. Source material: peripheral blood. These receptors all stem from a woman aged 80 or over with acute or convalescent COVID-19.

V and J are TRBV2 and TRBJ2-3; no reliable D call. Germline assignment: CDR1 SNHLY and CDR2 FYNNEI. There are 14 residues in the CDR3. The V gene lost 4 bases and the J gene lost 5 bases, with 13 bases spanning the gap. CDR3 DNA sequence: TGTGCCAGCAGTGCTTCTTCTCTCGGAGATACGCAGTATTTT. Translation: CASSASSLGDTQYF.

The V and J genes are TRBV11-2 and TRBJ2-2; 7 positions agree with TRBD1. This CDR3 spans 15 amino acids. In germline, CDR1 is SGHAT, CDR2 FQNNGV. The V and J ends lost 5 bases and 5 bases, in that order; junction bases with no gene match: 8. In DNA form, the CDR3 reads TGTGCCAGCAGCCTCGGACAGGTCCCAACCGGGGAGCTGTTTTTT. Amino acids: CASSLGQVPTGELFF.

V usage is TRBV9 and J usage is TRBJ2-7; a weak D match, TRBD1 (6 bases). The CDR3 totals 14 residues. Trimming removed 3 bases from V and 1 base from J, with 11 bases in between. Per the germline V gene, CDR1 is SGDLS and CDR2 is YYNGEE. This CDR3 is CASSAGTLSYEQYF. The CDR3 DNA reads as TGTGCCAGCAGCGCCGGGACACTTTCCTACGAGCAGTACTTC.

J is TRBJ1-2 and V is TRBV6-2 or TRBV6-3; 7 nucleotides align to TRBD1. V trimming: 2 bases; J trimming: 6 bases; junction bases outside the gene matches: 0. Germline values: CDR1 MNHEY, CDR2 SVGEGT. The CDR3 is made up of 12 amino acids. The CDR3 spells CASSYTGDGYTF. As DNA, the CDR3 is TGTGCCAGCAGTTACACAGGGGATGGCTACACCTTC.

The chain carries TRBV27 and TRBJ1-5; TRBD1 matches 7 bases. Germline CDR1 MNHEY, CDR2 SMNVEV (reference sequence). After removal of 5 bases from V and 0 bases from J, the junction contained 7 bases not matched to a gene. CDR3 length equals 16 residues. CDR3 in DNA: TGTGCCAGCAGTCCCCGACAGGGTTCTAGCAATCAGCCCCAGCATTTT. Translated: CASSPRQGSSNQPQHF.

The chain uses TRBV20-1 and TRBJ1-6; weak D call: TRBD1 (6 bases). The CDR3 loop spans 15 amino acids. Germline CDR1 and CDR2: DFQATT and SNEGSKA (reference sequence). V lost 3 bases, J lost 6 bases, and 15 bases lay in between. In nucleotides, the CDR3 is TGCAGTGCTAGTCTTGGGGGCTCTGGTAATTCACCCCTCCACTTT. Residues: CSASLGGSGNSPLHF.

This clone was seen only once. The chain joins TRBV14 to TRBJ2-4; 7 nucleotides line up with TRBD1. This CDR3 spans 14 amino acids. J lost 6 bases, V lost 0 bases, and 2 bases had no gene match. Germline V gives CDR1 SGHDN, CDR2 FVKESK. The CDR3: CASSQDAGGNIQYF. As DNA, the CDR3 is TGTGCCAGCAGCCAAGATGCAGGGGGAAACATTCAGTACTTC. The entire variable domain, with the rest obtained from reference TRBV14 and TRBJ2-4, is as follows: EAGVTQFPSHSVIEKGQTVTLRCDPISGHDNLYWYRRVMGKEIKFLLHFVKESKQDESGMPNNRFLAERTGGTYSTLKVQPAELEDSGVYFCASSQDAGGNIQYFGAGTRLSVL.

This rearrangement joins TRBV19 to TRBJ2-1; TRBD2 matches at 7 bases. Looked up from germline, CDR1 is LNHDA and CDR2 is SQIVND (reference sequence). The ends lost 2 bases at V and 7 bases at J; junction bases unmatched: 8. The CDR3 has 15 residues. The CDR3 sequence: CASSISAGVVNEQFF. The CDR3 nucleotides read TGTGCCAGTAGTATATCGGCGGGAGTTGTGAATGAGCAGTTCTTC.

This clone was seen just once. V and J are TRBV6-1 and TRBJ1-1; 10 bases line up with TRBD1. V shed 5 bases, J shed 3 bases, and the junction held 3 bases outside the gene matches. Germline values: CDR1 MNHNS, CDR2 SASEGT. This CDR3 comprises 14 residues. The CDR3, as DNA: TGTGCCAGCAGTCCGGACAGGGGGGACACTGAAGCTTTCTTT. Its translation is CASSPDRGDTEAFF.

CDR3 amino acids: CASSLVASGSITDTQYF. Written as DNA, the CDR3 is TGCGCCAGCAGCTTAGTGGCTAGCGGGAGCATCACAGATACGCAGTATTTT. The V gene is TRBV5-1, the J gene TRBJ2-3, with 10 bases that match TRBD2. The CDR3 runs to 17 residues. Losses at the gene ends were 2 bases for V and 2 bases for J; bases not matched to a gene: 8. CDR1 and CDR2 from the germline V gene are SGHRS and YFSETQ.

This chain uses TRBV10-2 with TRBJ2-7; TRBD2 aligns across 11 bases. The germline CDR1 and CDR2 sequences are WSHSY and SAAADI. The CDR3 length is 15 residues. The ends lost 0 bases at V and 9 bases at J; junction bases unmatched: 7. The CDR3 region has the DNA TGCGCCAGCAGTGAGTCGAGGCTAGCGGGAGGTGGGCAGTACTTC. As protein: CASSESRLAGGGQYF.

V is TRBV18 and J is TRBJ1-4; 11 bases align to TRBD1. The CDR3 runs 19 residues. V trimming: 6 bases; J trimming: 0 bases; junction bases outside the gene matches: 12. Germline values: CDR1 KGHSH, CDR2 LQKENI. The CDR3 loop is CASSLRPGTGGATNEKLFF. CDR3 bases: TGTGCCAGCTCCCTACGTCCCGGGACAGGGGGAGCAACTAATGAAAAACTGTTTTTT.

The genes are TRBV6-5 and TRBJ2-7, with 7 bases matching TRBD2. The CDR3 runs 13 residues. With 2 bases clipped from V and 7 bases from J, the junction kept 5 bases outside the gene matches. Germline V gene sequence: CDR1 MNHEY, CDR2 SVGAGI. CDR3 sequence reads: CASSYGGENEQYF. The CDR3 region has the DNA TGTGCCAGCAGTTACGGGGGGGAGAATGAGCAGTACTTC.

This chain uses TRBV5-6 with TRBJ2-7; 7 positions match TRBD2. Per germline, CDR1 SGHDT and CDR2 YYEEEE. This CDR3 has 16 residues. V shed 1 base, J shed 1 base, and the junction held 8 bases outside the gene matches. CDR3 DNA: TGTGCCAGCAGCTTGAATTTCGCGGGGGTTTCCTACGAGCAGTACTTC. Its translation is CASSLNFAGVSYEQYF.

The V call is TRBV5-1, the J call TRBJ2-3, with 7 positions matching TRBD1. The CDR3 is 16 residues long. After removal of 0 bases from V and 1 base from J, the junction contained 5 bases not matched to a gene. Germline CDR1 reads SGHRS; CDR2 reads YFSETQ. The CDR3: CASSLGGTAGTDTQYF. The CDR3 coding sequence is TGCGCCAGCAGCTTGGGTGGGACAGCTGGCACAGATACGCAGTATTTT. Variable domain in full (rest from reference TRBV5-1 and TRBJ2-3): KAGVTQTPRYLIKTRGQQVTLSCSPISGHRSVSWYQQTPGQGLQFLFEYFSETQRNKGNFPGRFSGRQFSNSRSEMNVSTLELGDSALYLCASSLGGTAGTDTQYFGPGTRLTVL.

The rearrangement joins TRBV4-1 to TRBJ2-2; no definite D call. CDR3 size: 14 residues. CDR1 MGHRA and CDR2 YSYEKL come from the germline V gene. The V and J ends lost 0 bases and 4 bases respectively, with 6 bases between them. CDR3 sequence: CASSQERGTGELFF. CDR3 coding DNA: TGCGCCAGCAGCCAAGAGAGAGGCACCGGGGAGCTGTTTTTT.

This chain links TRBV10-3 with TRBJ2-5, with 7 bases aligning to TRBD1. The CDR3 is 16 amino acids. Per the germline V gene, CDR1 is ENHRY and CDR2 is SYGVKD. V was pared by 6 bases and J by 4 bases, with 14 bases of the junction left unmatched. CDR3 residues: CAISGKGGRVGETQYF. CDR3 DNA sequence: TGTGCCATCAGCGGAAAAGGGGGCAGGGTGGGAGAGACCCAGTACTTC.

This clone was seen only a few times. This sequence joins TRBV7-9 and TRBJ1-1; D is unresolved. Germline CDR1 is SEHNR and CDR2 is FQNEAQ (reference sequence). This CDR3 spans 15 amino acids. V lost 5 bases and J lost 1, with 14 bases in between. CDR3 region: CASSPDTSGNTEAFF. The CDR3 DNA reads TGTGCCAGCAGCCCCGACACAAGTGGGAACACTGAAGCTTTCTTT.

V usage is TRBV18 and J usage is TRBJ2-3; 9 nucleotides line up with TRBD2. The ends lost 2 bases at V and 1 base at J; junction bases unmatched: 7. Germline loops: CDR1 KGHSH, CDR2 LQKENI. The length of the CDR3 is 17 residues. CDR3 sequence reads: CASSPGSGRGGTDTQYF. As DNA, the CDR3 is TGTGCCAGCTCACCAGGTAGCGGGAGAGGAGGCACAGATACGCAGTATTTT.

J is TRBJ1-2 and V is TRBV19; D is unresolved. The CDR3 totals 15 residues. CDR1 is LNHDA and CDR2 is SQIVND in the germline V gene (reference sequence). V gave up 3 bases and J gave up 7 bases, with 18 bases separating them. CDR3 DNA: TGTGCCAGTAGTATTGAGGGTCTGTACGGCGGTGGCTACACCTTC. Amino acids: CASSIEGLYGGGYTF.